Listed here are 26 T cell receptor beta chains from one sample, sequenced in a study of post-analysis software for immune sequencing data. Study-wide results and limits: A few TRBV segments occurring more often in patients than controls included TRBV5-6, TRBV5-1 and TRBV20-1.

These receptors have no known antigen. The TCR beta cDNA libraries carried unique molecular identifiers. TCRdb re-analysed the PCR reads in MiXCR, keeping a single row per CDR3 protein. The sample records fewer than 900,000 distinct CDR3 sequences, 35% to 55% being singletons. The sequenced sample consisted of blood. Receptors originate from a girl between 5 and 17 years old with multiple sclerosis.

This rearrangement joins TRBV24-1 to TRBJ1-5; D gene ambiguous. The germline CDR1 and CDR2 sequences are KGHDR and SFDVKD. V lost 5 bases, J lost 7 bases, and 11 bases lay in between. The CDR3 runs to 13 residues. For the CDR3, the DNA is TGTGCCACCAGTGGAGGCGGCGGGCAGCCCCAGCATTTT. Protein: CATSGGGGQPQHF.

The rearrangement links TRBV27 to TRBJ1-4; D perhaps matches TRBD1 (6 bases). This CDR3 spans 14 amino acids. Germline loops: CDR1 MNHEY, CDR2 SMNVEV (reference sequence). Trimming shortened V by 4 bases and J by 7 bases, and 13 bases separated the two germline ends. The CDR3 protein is CASSSGAVGEKLFF. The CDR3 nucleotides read TGTGCCAGCAGTTCGGGGGCAGTCGGTGAAAAACTGTTTTTT.

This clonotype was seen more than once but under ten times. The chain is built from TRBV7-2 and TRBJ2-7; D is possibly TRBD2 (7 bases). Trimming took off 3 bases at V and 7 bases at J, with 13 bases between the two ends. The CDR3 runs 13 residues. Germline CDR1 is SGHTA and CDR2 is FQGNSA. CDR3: CASSLGGTLEQYF. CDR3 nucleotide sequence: TGTGCCAGCAGCTTGGGAGGGACATTGGAGCAGTACTTC.

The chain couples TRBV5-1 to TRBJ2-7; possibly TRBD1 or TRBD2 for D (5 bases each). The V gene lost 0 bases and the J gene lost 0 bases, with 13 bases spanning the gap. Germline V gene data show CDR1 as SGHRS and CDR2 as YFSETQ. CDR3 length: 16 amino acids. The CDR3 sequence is CASSLEWETASYEQYF. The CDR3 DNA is TGCGCCAGCAGCTTGGAATGGGAGACAGCCTCCTACGAGCAGTACTTC.

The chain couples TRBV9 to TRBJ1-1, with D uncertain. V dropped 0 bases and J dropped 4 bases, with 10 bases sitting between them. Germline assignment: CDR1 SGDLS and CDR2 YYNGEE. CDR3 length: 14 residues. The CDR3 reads CASSVATVGTEAFF. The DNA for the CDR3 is TGTGCCAGCAGCGTAGCTACCGTGGGCACTGAAGCTTTCTTT.

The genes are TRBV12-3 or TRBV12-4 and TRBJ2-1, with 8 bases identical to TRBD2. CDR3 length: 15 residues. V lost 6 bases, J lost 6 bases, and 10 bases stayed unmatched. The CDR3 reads CASSVGTRNLNEQFF. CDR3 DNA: TGTGCCAGCAGCGTGGGGACTAGAAACCTCAATGAGCAGTTCTTC.

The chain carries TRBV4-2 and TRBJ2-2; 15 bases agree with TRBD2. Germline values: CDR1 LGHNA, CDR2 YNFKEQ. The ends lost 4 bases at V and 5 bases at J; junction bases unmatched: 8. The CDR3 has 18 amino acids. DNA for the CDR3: TGTGCCAGCAGCCTTGGACTAGCGGGAGGGCCGAGGACCGGGGAGCTGTTTTTT. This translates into CASSLGLAGGPRTGELFF.

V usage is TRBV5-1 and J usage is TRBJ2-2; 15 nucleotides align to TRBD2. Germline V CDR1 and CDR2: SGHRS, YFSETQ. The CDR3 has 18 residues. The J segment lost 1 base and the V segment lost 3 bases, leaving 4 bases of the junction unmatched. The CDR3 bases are TGCGCCAGCAGCTCGGGACTAGCGGGAGGACGGAACACCGGGGAGCTGTTTTTT. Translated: CASSSGLAGGRNTGELFF.

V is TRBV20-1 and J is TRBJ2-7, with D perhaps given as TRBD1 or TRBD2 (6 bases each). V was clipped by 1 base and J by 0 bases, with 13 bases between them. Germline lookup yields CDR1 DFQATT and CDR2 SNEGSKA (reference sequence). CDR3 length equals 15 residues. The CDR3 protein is CSARVRRGVSYEQYF. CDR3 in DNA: TGCAGTGCTAGAGTCAGGAGGGGGGTCTCCTACGAGCAGTACTTC.

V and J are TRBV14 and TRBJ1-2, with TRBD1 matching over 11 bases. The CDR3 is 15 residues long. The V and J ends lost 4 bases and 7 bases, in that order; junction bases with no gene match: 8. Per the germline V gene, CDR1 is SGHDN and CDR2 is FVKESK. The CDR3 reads CASSLSRTGGSGYTF. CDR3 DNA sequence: TGTGCCAGCAGCCTAAGTCGGACAGGGGGCAGTGGCTACACCTTC.

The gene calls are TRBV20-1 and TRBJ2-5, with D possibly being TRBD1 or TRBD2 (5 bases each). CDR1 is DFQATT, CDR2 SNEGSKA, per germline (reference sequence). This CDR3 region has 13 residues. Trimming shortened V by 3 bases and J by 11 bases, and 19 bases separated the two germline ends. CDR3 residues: CSARDILPGEQYF. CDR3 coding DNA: TGCAGTGCTAGGGACATCCTTCCCGGGGAGCAGTACTTC.

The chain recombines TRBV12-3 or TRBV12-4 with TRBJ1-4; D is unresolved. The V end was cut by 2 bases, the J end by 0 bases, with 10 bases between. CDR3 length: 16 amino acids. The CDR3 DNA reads TGTGCCAGCAGTTTAAATACAGTTGCAACTAATGAAAAACTGTTTTTT. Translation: CASSLNTVATNEKLFF.

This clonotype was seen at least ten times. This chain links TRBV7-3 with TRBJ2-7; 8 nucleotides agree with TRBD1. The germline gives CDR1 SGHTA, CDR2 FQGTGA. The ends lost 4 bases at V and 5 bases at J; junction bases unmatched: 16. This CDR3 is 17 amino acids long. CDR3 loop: CASSSGGPGILSNEQYF. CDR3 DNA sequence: TGTGCCAGCAGCTCAGGGGGCCCCGGGATATTAAGCAACGAGCAGTACTTC.

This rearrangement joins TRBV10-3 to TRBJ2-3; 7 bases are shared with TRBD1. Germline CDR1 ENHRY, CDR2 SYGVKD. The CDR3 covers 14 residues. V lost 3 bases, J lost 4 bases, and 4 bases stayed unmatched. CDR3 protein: CAISDLDRADTQYF. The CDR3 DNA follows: TGTGCCATCAGTGACCTAGACAGGGCAGATACGCAGTATTTT.

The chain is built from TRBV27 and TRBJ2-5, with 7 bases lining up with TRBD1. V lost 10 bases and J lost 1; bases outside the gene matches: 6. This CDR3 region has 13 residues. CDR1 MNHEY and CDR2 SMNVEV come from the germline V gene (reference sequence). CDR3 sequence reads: CATQGTAQETQYF. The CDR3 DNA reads TGTGCCACCCAGGGGACAGCCCAAGAGACCCAGTACTTC.

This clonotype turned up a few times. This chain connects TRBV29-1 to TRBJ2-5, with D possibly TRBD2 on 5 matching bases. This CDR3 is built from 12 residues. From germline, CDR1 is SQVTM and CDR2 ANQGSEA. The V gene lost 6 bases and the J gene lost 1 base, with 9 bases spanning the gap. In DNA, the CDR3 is TGCAGCGTCCGGGGTACCCAAGAGACCCAGTACTTC. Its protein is CSVRGTQETQYF.

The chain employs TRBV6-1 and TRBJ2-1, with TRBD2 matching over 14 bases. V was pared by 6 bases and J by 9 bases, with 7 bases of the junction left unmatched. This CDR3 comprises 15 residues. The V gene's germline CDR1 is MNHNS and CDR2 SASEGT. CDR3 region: CASSSTSGRAREQFF. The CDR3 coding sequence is TGTGCCAGCAGCTCGACTAGCGGGAGGGCTCGTGAGCAGTTCTTC.

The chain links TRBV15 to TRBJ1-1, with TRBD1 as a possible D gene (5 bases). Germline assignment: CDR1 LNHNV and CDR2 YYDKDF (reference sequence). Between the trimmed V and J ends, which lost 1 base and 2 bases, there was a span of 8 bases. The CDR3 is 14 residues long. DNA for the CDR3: TGTGCCACCAGCAGAGGGGACGCCAACACTGAAGCTTTCTTT. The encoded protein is CATSRGDANTEAFF.

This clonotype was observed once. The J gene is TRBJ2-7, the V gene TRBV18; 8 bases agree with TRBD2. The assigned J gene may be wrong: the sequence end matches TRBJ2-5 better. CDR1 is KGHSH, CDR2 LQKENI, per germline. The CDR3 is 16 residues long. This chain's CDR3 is CASSPSSGSPGETQYF. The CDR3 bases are TGTGCCAGCTCACCATCTAGCGGGTCCCCTGGGGAGACCCAGTACTTC.

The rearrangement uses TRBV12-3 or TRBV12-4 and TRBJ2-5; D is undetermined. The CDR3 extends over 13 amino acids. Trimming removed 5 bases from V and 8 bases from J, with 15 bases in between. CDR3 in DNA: TGTGCCAGCAGTCCAGACTTTCCTCCCACCCAGTACTTC. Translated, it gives CASSPDFPPTQYF.

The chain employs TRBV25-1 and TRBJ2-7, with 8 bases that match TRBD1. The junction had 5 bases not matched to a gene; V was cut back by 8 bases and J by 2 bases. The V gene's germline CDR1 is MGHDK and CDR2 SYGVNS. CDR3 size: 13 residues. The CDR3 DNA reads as TGTGCCAGCGGACAGGGTCAGCCCTACGAGCAGTACTTC. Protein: CASGQGQPYEQYF.

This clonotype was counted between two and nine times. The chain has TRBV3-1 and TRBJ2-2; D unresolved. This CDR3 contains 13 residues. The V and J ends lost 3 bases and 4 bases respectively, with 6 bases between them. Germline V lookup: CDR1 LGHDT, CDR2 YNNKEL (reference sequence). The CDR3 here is CASSHDTTGELFF. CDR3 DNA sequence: TGTGCCAGCAGCCACGATACCACCGGGGAGCTGTTTTTT. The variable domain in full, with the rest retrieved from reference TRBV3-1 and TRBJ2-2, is DTAVSQTPKYLVTQMGNDKSIKCEQNLGHDTMYWYKQDSKKFLKIMFSYNNKELIINETVPNRFSPKSPDKAHLNLHINSLELGDSAVYFCASSHDTTGELFFGEGSRLTVL.

CDR3 region: CASSFGRVVQYF. CDR3 DNA sequence: TGTGCCAGCAGTTTTGGCAGGGTGGTTCAGTACTTC. This rearrangement joins TRBV12-3 or TRBV12-4 to TRBJ2-5, with D possibly matching TRBD1 (5 bases). The CDR3 loop spans 12 amino acids. V was pared by 3 bases and J by 11 bases, with 13 bases between.

In nucleotides, the CDR3 is TGCAGTGCTGCATCCGGGACTAGTTTAGTCGACTACGAGCAGTACTTC. Translation: CSAASGTSLVDYEQYF. The chain has TRBV20-1 and TRBJ2-7; 8 nucleotides align to TRBD2. The CDR3 has 16 residues. Germline CDR1 DFQATT, CDR2 SNEGSKA (reference sequence). The V gene end was trimmed by 5 bases and the J gene end by 3 bases; junction bases not matched to a gene: 15.

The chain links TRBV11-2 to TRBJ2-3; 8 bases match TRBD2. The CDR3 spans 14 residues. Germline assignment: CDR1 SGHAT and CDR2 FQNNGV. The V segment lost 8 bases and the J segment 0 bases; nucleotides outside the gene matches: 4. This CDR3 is CASGSGSSTDTQYF. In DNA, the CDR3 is TGTGCCAGCGGGAGCGGGAGTAGCACAGATACGCAGTATTTT.

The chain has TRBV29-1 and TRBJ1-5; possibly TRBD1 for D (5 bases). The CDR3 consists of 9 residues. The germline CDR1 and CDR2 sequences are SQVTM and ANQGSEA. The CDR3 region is CRAGEPQHF. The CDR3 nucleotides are TGCAGGGCGGGGGAGCCCCAGCATTTT.